The 30 T cell receptor beta chains below come from one sample, sequenced in a study of cytomegalovirus exposure and HLA in healthy donors. PCR amplification relied on 60 Vbeta primers (plus 13 Jbeta primers). TCRdb's copy holds only in-frame clones and misses some; the assay was immunoSEQ multiplex PCR. Here the sample spans roughly 150,000 clones, around 10% being singletons. Sequenced sample: PBMCs. The receptors come from a man aged 45 to 65 in good health and CMV-seronegative.

This clone was detected a few times. Here the CDR3 reads CASSVRQGEHYGYTF. For the CDR3, the DNA is TGTGCCAGTAGTGTAAGACAGGGGGAACACTATGGCTACACCTTC. V is TRBV19 and J is TRBJ1-2; 9 bases agree with TRBD1. J was trimmed by 3 bases and V by 5 bases; bases with no gene match: 7. The length of the CDR3 is 15 residues. The germline V gene encodes CDR1 LNHDA and CDR2 SQIVND (reference sequence).

This clone was counted between two and nine times. The genes are TRBV6-1 and TRBJ2-5; 10 bases fit TRBD1. The V and J ends lost 7 bases and 4 bases, in that order; junction bases with no gene match: 9. This CDR3 has 15 amino acids. Germline V lookup: CDR1 MNHNS, CDR2 SASEGT. CDR3: CASNLGQGSGETQYF. In DNA, the CDR3 is TGTGCCAGCAACCTGGGACAGGGGTCGGGAGAGACCCAGTACTTC.

This rearrangement joins TRBV6-4 to TRBJ2-3; a weak D match, TRBD1 (5 bases). This CDR3 comprises 13 residues. V gave up 6 bases and J gave up 5 bases, with 12 bases separating them. CDR1 and CDR2 from the germline V gene are MRHNA and SNTAGT. The CDR3, as DNA: TGTGCCAGCAGCCAATCCCAGGGAGATACGCAGTATTTT. Its translation is CASSQSQGDTQYF.

This clone was seen a handful of times. The V and J genes are TRBV29-1 and TRBJ2-7, with TRBD1 identical over 7 bases. V lost 1 base to trimming and J lost 5 bases; unmatched junction nucleotides: 5. There are 13 residues in the CDR3. Germline V CDR1 and CDR2: SQVTM, ANQGSEA. CDR3 bases: TGCAGCGTTGAAGTGACAGGGTTCAACGAGCAGTACTTC. This translates into CSVEVTGFNEQYF.

This clone was seen only a few times. This sequence joins TRBV9 and TRBJ1-5, with D unresolved. The CDR3 totals 13 residues. CDR1 and CDR2 (germline): SGDLS, YYNGEE. Trimming stripped 0 bases from V and 9 bases from J, with 10 bases between. The CDR3 coding sequence is TGTGCCAGCAGCGTAGAGCCATCGGGGCCCCAGCATTTT. Translating gives CASSVEPSGPQHF.

This clone was detected a few times. This chain links TRBV30 with TRBJ2-5; 7 bases line up with TRBD1. The J call may be faulty, since TRBJ2-7 better matches the DNA end. The CDR3 spans 13 residues. Germline CDR1 is GTSNPN and CDR2 is SVGIG (reference sequence). Here the CDR3 reads CAWSIDRAAEQYF. CDR3 bases: TGTGCCTGGAGTATAGACAGGGCGGCCGAGCAGTACTTC.

Remarks on this clone: Other DNA variants within this sample encode the same CDR3. The CDR3 protein is CASSLGTGRETQYF. The CDR3 coding sequence is TGCGCCAGCAGCTTGGGGACAGGTCGAGAGACCCAGTACTTC. The rearrangement joins TRBV5-1 to TRBJ2-5, with 7 bases that match TRBD1. The V gene end was trimmed by 0 bases and the J gene end by 4 bases; junction bases not matched to a gene: 3. Germline CDR1 is SGHRS and CDR2 is YFSETQ. This CDR3 comprises 14 residues.

V and J are TRBV7-9 and TRBJ2-2, with D possibly TRBD1 on 6 matching bases. The V and J ends lost 11 bases and 1 base respectively, with 20 bases between them. CDR1 is SEHNR, CDR2 FQNEAQ, per germline (reference sequence). The CDR3 sequence is 16 residues long. The CDR3 sequence is CAYHQGTVQNTGELFF. The CDR3 DNA follows: TGTGCCTACCACCAGGGGACGGTTCAGAACACCGGGGAGCTGTTTTTT.

The genes are TRBV2 and TRBJ2-3; 8 bases match TRBD1. Germline CDR1 SNHLY, CDR2 FYNNEI. The CDR3 spans 16 residues. The ends lost 6 bases at V and 4 bases at J; junction bases unmatched: 12. The CDR3 DNA reads as TGTGCCAGCAGGCGCAGGGGGCCTAGGACGGCAGATACGCAGTATTTT. This encodes CASRRRGPRTADTQYF.

The sample holds one count of this clone. This chain joins TRBV5-1 and TRBJ2-3; TRBD2 aligns across 11 bases. The V gene's germline CDR1 is SGHRS and CDR2 YFSETQ. The V gene end was trimmed by 4 bases and the J gene end by 0 bases; junction bases not matched to a gene: 10. CDR3 size: 18 residues. The CDR3 sequence: CASSLLAGGPTSTDTQYF. The CDR3 nucleotides read TGCGCCAGCAGCCTCCTAGCGGGGGGCCCTACTAGCACAGATACGCAGTATTTT.

The rearrangement uses TRBV10-1 and TRBJ1-1; 8 bases are a match to TRBD1. Germline values: CDR1 WNHNN, CDR2 SYGVQD (reference sequence). Losses at the gene ends were 6 bases for V and 6 bases for J; bases not matched to a gene: 12. CDR3 length: 15 residues. CDR3: CASRPGTGVEAEAFF. In nucleotides, the CDR3 is TGCGCCAGCAGGCCCGGGACAGGTGTAGAGGCTGAAGCTTTCTTT.

This clone was picked up a small number of times. The CDR3 DNA reads TGCGCCAGCAGCACCGGACAGGAGACCCAGTACTTC. Translating it yields CASSTGQETQYF. The rearrangement joins TRBV5-1 to TRBJ2-5; possibly TRBD1 for D (6 bases). The CDR3 contains 12 residues. Germline V gene lookup returns CDR1 SGHRS and CDR2 YFSETQ. Trimming pared 4 bases from V and 5 bases from J, leaving 9 bases between.

The V and J genes are TRBV10-1 and TRBJ2-1; 7 bases map to TRBD1. CDR1 is WNHNN, CDR2 SYGVQD, per germline (reference sequence). V was clipped by 6 bases and J by 3 bases; unmatched bases: 8. The CDR3 totals 15 residues. The CDR3 sequence: CASSLRTGFYNEQFF. In DNA form, the CDR3 reads TGCGCCAGCAGCCTCCGGACAGGATTCTACAATGAGCAGTTCTTC.

This clone was detected only a few times. The V call is TRBV6-1, the J call TRBJ2-5; the D gene is possibly TRBD2 (5 bases). Near its end, the DNA agrees better with TRBJ2-7, so the J call may be wrong. CDR3 length equals 14 residues. Germline V CDR1 and CDR2: MNHNS, SASEGT. The CDR3: CASSDEGPSYEQYF. The CDR3 coding sequence is TGTGCCAGCAGTGATGAGGGCCCCTCCTACGAGCAGTACTTC.

This chain joins TRBV6-5 and TRBJ1-2, with D perhaps TRBD1 (6 bases). CDR3 length: 16 amino acids. V was cut by 0 bases and J by 8 bases, with 19 bases left in between. CDR1 and CDR2 (germline): MNHEY, SVGAGI. The CDR3 coding sequence is TGTGCCAGCAGTTACTCAATAAAAGGAGCAGGGGAAGGCTACACCTTC. It codes for CASSYSIKGAGEGYTF.

This clone showed up just a few times. The genes are TRBV28 and TRBJ1-2; 9 bases agree with TRBD1. J was trimmed by 4 bases and V by 5 bases; bases with no gene match: 5. This CDR3 has 14 amino acids. Germline V CDR1 and CDR2: MDHEN, SYDVKM. CDR3 loop: CASSRQGGAYGYTF. Written as DNA, the CDR3 is TGTGCCAGCAGTCGACAGGGGGGTGCCTATGGCTACACCTTC.

This clone was picked up a small number of times. The V and J genes are TRBV28 and TRBJ1-5; D possibly corresponds to TRBD1 (6 bases). The germline CDR1 and CDR2 sequences are MDHEN and SYDVKM. V dropped 7 bases and J dropped 2 bases, with 15 bases sitting between them. The CDR3 spans 15 residues. The DNA for the CDR3 is TGTGCCAGCACCTCTGGGGGCGCAGGCAATCAGCCCCAGCATTTT. As protein: CASTSGGAGNQPQHF.

The chain is built from TRBV28 and TRBJ1-3; D is possibly TRBD1 (5 bases). V gave up 6 bases and J gave up 0 bases, with 9 bases separating them. The length of the CDR3 is 14 residues. Germline CDR1 is MDHEN and CDR2 is SYDVKM. The CDR3, as DNA: TGTGCCAGCAGGGCAGGGTACTCTGGAAACACCATATATTTT. Amino acids: CASRAGYSGNTIYF. Complete variable domain (other parts from reference TRBV28 and TRBJ1-3): DVKVTQSSRYLVKRTGEKVFLECVQDMDHENMFWYRQDPGLGLRLIYFSYDVKMKEKGDIPEGYSVSREKKERFSLILESASTNQTSMYLCASRAGYSGNTIYFGEGSWLTVV.

Comment on this clone: The conserved phenylalanine or tryptophan normally closing the CDR3 is absent here, so this likely arose from a read error. This sequence joins TRBV9 and TRBJ1-2; D may be TRBD1 (6 bases). CDR1 is SGDLS and CDR2 is YYNGEE in the germline V gene. The CDR3 has 17 residues. V lost 0 bases to trimming and J lost 2 bases, with 17 bases between them. The CDR3 sequence is CASSVAGAGNPNYGYTL. The DNA of the CDR3 is TGTGCCAGCAGCGTAGCAGGGGCAGGAAACCCAAACTATGGCTACACCCTC.

The chain recombines TRBV23-1 with TRBJ2-1, with D possibly being TRBD1 (6 bases). TRBV23-1 is an open reading frame, and its role is uncertain. V lost 1 base and J 6 bases, leaving 16 bases between the germline ends. This CDR3 contains 16 residues. CDR3 coding DNA: TGCGCCAGCAGTCAATGGCCAGGGGACGTCTTCAATGAGCAGTTCTTC. This sequence encodes CASSQWPGDVFNEQFF.

This clone was detected a few times. V gene TRBV18 combines with J gene TRBJ2-3, with TRBD2 matching 12 bases. The germline gives CDR1 KGHSH, CDR2 LQKENI. The CDR3 contains 15 residues. J was trimmed by 0 bases and V by 6 bases; bases with no gene match: 1. CDR3 nucleotides: TGTGCCAGCTCCGGACTAGCGGGGAGCACAGATACGCAGTATTTT. As protein: CASSGLAGSTDTQYF.

Notes on this clone: Other DNA sequences in this sample translate to the same CDR3. The rearrangement links TRBV5-1 to TRBJ2-7; 10 bases align to TRBD1. The CDR3 is made up of 15 amino acids. The germline V gene encodes CDR1 SGHRS and CDR2 YFSETQ. Trimming removed 0 bases from V and 1 base from J; junction bases left unmatched: 1. The CDR3 loop is CASSLVGQGSYEQYF. Written as DNA, the CDR3 is TGCGCCAGCAGCTTGGTGGGACAGGGGTCCTACGAGCAGTACTTC.

This clone was observed a handful of times. The rearrangement links TRBV9 to TRBJ2-1, with D possibly being TRBD2 (6 bases). The CDR3 runs 14 residues. V was pared by 0 bases and J by 6 bases, with 10 bases between. Germline V CDR1 and CDR2: SGDLS, YYNGEE. The CDR3 loop reads CASSVGSSANEQFF. DNA of the CDR3: TGTGCCAGCAGCGTAGGTTCTAGCGCCAATGAGCAGTTCTTC.

This clone was counted between two and nine times. The rearrangement uses TRBV18 and TRBJ2-7; the match to TRBD1 covers 7 bases. Germline lookup yields CDR1 KGHSH and CDR2 LQKENI. Trimming cost V 3 bases and J 3 bases; bases outside gene matches: 5. This CDR3 has 14 amino acids. Here the CDR3 DNA reads TGTGCCAGCTCACCTAGCGACAGGGACTACGAGCAGTACTTC. Protein: CASSPSDRDYEQYF.

This clone turned up a few times. The chain carries TRBV30 and TRBJ2-1; D unclear. CDR3 length: 13 residues. V was clipped by 3 bases and J by 0 bases, with 6 bases between them. Per the germline V gene, CDR1 is GTSNPN and CDR2 is SVGIG (reference sequence). The CDR3 DNA reads TGTGCCTGGAGCCCCAACTCCTACAATGAGCAGTTCTTC. Its protein product is CAWSPNSYNEQFF.

This chain joins TRBV4-1 and TRBJ2-7; 11 bases map to TRBD2. Germline V gene data show CDR1 as MGHRA and CDR2 as YSYEKL. The CDR3 contains 16 residues. With 4 bases clipped from V and 0 bases from J, the junction kept 5 bases outside the gene matches. The CDR3 protein is CASSPSSGRNSYEQYF. The CDR3 nucleotides read TGCGCCAGCAGCCCCTCTAGCGGGAGGAACTCCTACGAGCAGTACTTC.

This clone was seen more than once but under ten times. The genes are TRBV7-8 and TRBJ1-2, with 12 nucleotides matching TRBD1. V lost 5 bases, J lost 7 bases, and 8 bases stayed unmatched. The CDR3 sequence is 15 residues long. Germline values: CDR1 SGHVS, CDR2 FQNEAQ. CDR3 DNA: TGTGCCAGCAGCCCGGCCGGGACAGGGGGCGGTGGCTACACCTTC. Translating it yields CASSPAGTGGGGYTF.

This clone was recorded a few times. The CDR3 region is CASSPLLGTGGSSSYNSPLHF. DNA of the CDR3: TGTGCCAGCTCACCACTATTAGGGACAGGGGGCTCGAGCTCCTATAATTCACCCCTCCACTTT. This chain uses TRBV18 with TRBJ1-6; 12 bases map to TRBD1. V shed 1 base, J shed 0 bases, and the junction held 10 bases outside the gene matches. The CDR3 is 21 residues long. Germline CDR1 is KGHSH and CDR2 is LQKENI.

This clone has a handful of counts. This rearrangement joins TRBV2 to TRBJ1-1; D uncertain. This CDR3 region has 16 residues. Trimming shortened V by 0 bases and J by 1 base, and 12 bases separated the two germline ends. Germline V gene data show CDR1 as SNHLY and CDR2 as FYNNEI. The CDR3 protein is CASSEALGRSNTEAFF. The CDR3 DNA sequence: TGTGCCAGCAGTGAAGCTTTGGGCCGCTCGAACACTGAAGCTTTCTTT. The full variable domain, completed using reference TRBV2 and TRBJ1-1, is EPEVTQTPSHQVTQMGQEVILRCVPISNHLYFYWYRQILGQKVEFLVSFYNNEISEKSEIFDDQFSVERPDGSNFTLKIRSTKLEDSAMYFCASSEALGRSNTEAFFGQGTRLTVV.

This clone was seen only a few times. The chain combines TRBV21-1 with TRBJ1-1. TRBV21-1 is labeled a pseudogene. There are 14 residues in the CDR3. CDR3 in DNA: TGTGCCAGCAGCAAAGCCCCCCGTAACACTGAAGCTTTCTTT. Translated, it gives CASSKAPRNTEAFF.